These 15 T cell receptor beta chains were all obtained from the same sample, sequenced in a study of vaccination effects on CD4 cells after COVID-19. Sequencing used immunoSEQ multiplex PCR; TCRdb keeps in-frame clones, though not all of them. The sample records tens of thousands of clones, over 65% being singletons. No antigen has been assigned to these receptors. Researchers isolated CD4+ T cells once roughly ten days of culture had elapsed. SARS-CoV-2 infected the person between March and December 2020, as confirmed by PCR. Either the BNT162b2 or mRNA-1273 vaccine was given to participants in two doses. The starting material was CD4+ T cells from PBMCs cultured without peptide, obtained after COVID-19 vaccination. Source of these receptors: a human donor who had a prior SARS-CoV-2 infection.

The chain combines TRBV3-1 (or the pseudogene TRBV3-2) with TRBJ1-3; D uncertain. V was pared by 4 bases and J by 4 bases, with 8 bases between. The CDR3 has 13 amino acids. Germline V lookup: CDR1 LGHDT, CDR2 YNNKEL (reference sequence). The CDR3 is CASSPQWGNTIYF. The CDR3 nucleotides are TGTGCCAGCAGCCCACAGTGGGGAAACACCATATATTTT.

The V gene is TRBV20-1, the J gene TRBJ1-5, with TRBD1 identical over 7 bases. Trimming removed 3 bases from V and 4 bases from J; junction bases left unmatched: 12. The CDR3 spans 16 residues. The germline gives CDR1 DFQATT, CDR2 SNEGSKA (reference sequence). CDR3 coding DNA: TGCAGTGCTAGTAGAGGGGGCGCTTTCAATAATCAGCCCCAGCATTTT. Translating gives CSASRGGAFNNQPQHF.

V and J are TRBV5-1 and TRBJ2-2; the D is unclear. The CDR3 has 16 residues. Germline loops: CDR1 SGHRS, CDR2 YFSETQ. V was cut by 0 bases and J by 4 bases, with 13 bases left in between. The DNA of the CDR3 is TGCGCCAGCAGCTTGGATGGGCGCTGGGGCACCGGGGAGCTGTTTTTT. Translating gives CASSLDGRWGTGELFF.

This rearrangement joins TRBV6-5 to TRBJ2-2; perhaps TRBD2 as D (6 bases). Per the germline V gene, CDR1 is MNHEY and CDR2 is SVGAGI. Trimming left V 6 bases short and J 2 bases short, with 10 bases between. The CDR3 has 14 residues. CDR3 nucleotides: TGTGCCAGCAGGTCGGGACTTAACACCGGGGAGCTGTTTTTT. Translation gives CASRSGLNTGELFF.

In this sample, this clone turned up once. The chain is built from TRBV4-1 and TRBJ2-7, with 7 nucleotides matching TRBD1. V lost 4 bases to trimming and J lost 2 bases; unmatched junction nucleotides: 11. This CDR3 comprises 16 residues. Germline V CDR1 and CDR2: MGHRA, YSYEKL. The CDR3 loop reads CASSPRATGRTYEQYF. CDR3 DNA: TGCGCCAGCAGCCCCCGAGCGACAGGGCGAACCTACGAGCAGTACTTC.

There are a few counts of this clone. This chain connects TRBV2 to TRBJ1-2, with unresolved D. Germline assignment: CDR1 SNHLY and CDR2 FYNNEI. The CDR3 runs to 13 residues. Deletions cut 6 bases from V and 2 bases from J, with 10 bases between. The DNA for the CDR3 is TGTGCCAGCAGACCGACCGGGAACTATGGCTACACCTTC. Translation: CASRPTGNYGYTF. The variable domain in full, with the rest retrieved from reference TRBV2 and TRBJ1-2, is EPEVTQTPSHQVTQMGQEVILRCVPISNHLYFYWYRQILGQKVEFLVSFYNNEISEKSEIFDDQFSVERPDGSNFTLKIRSTKLEDSAMYFCASRPTGNYGYTFGSGTRLTVV.

Only a few counts were recorded for this clone. The V and J genes are TRBV30 and TRBJ2-7; D not resolved. CDR3 length: 12 amino acids. Trimming left V 3 bases short and J 0 bases short, with 6 bases between. The germline V gene encodes CDR1 GTSNPN and CDR2 SVGIG (reference sequence). The chain's CDR3 is CAWSVGSYEQYF. The CDR3 DNA reads TGTGCCTGGAGCGTGGGCTCCTACGAGCAGTACTTC.

The V gene is TRBV11-1, the J gene TRBJ1-6; possible D gene TRBD1, 5 bases. Germline V lookup: CDR1 SGHAT, CDR2 FQDESV (reference sequence). This CDR3 has 14 residues. V was clipped by 5 bases and J by 7 bases, with 12 bases between them. CDR3 sequence (DNA): TGTGCCAGCAGCAAAACCGGGACCAATTCACCCCTCCACTTT. It specifies CASSKTGTNSPLHF.

The J gene is TRBJ2-2, the V gene TRBV6-5; 7 bases line up with TRBD1. V was pared by 5 bases and J by 4 bases, with 4 bases of the junction left unmatched. Germline assignment: CDR1 MNHEY and CDR2 SVGAGI. This CDR3 spans 14 amino acids. CDR3 in DNA: TGTGCCAGCAGTCAGACAGGGTTCACCGGGGAGCTGTTTTTT. Protein: CASSQTGFTGELFF.

The V and J genes are TRBV5-5 and TRBJ1-6; 11 bases fit TRBD1. The CDR3 covers 16 residues. CDR1 is SGHKS and CDR2 is YYEKEE in the germline V gene (reference sequence). With V trimmed by 4 bases and J by 4 bases, 4 bases remained unmatched. The CDR3 region is CASSQGQGVYNSPLHF. The CDR3 region has the DNA TGTGCCAGCAGCCAGGGACAGGGGGTTTATAATTCACCCCTCCACTTT.

This chain links TRBV5-1 with TRBJ2-5; D possibly corresponds to TRBD1 (6 bases). This CDR3 contains 13 residues. Trimming removed 0 bases from V and 3 bases from J, with 6 bases in between. Germline V gives CDR1 SGHRS, CDR2 YFSETQ. CDR3 region: CASSLDREETQYF. CDR3 sequence (DNA): TGCGCCAGCAGCTTGGACAGGGAAGAGACCCAGTACTTC.

This clone was recorded a few times. At the DNA level, this CDR3 is encoded by other sequences in the same sample as well. The V gene is TRBV5-1, the J gene TRBJ2-3; 14 nucleotides agree with TRBD2. CDR1 is SGHRS, CDR2 YFSETQ, per germline. The CDR3 has 16 amino acids. J lost 5 bases, V lost 4 bases, and 6 bases had no gene match. CDR3 coding DNA: TGCGCCAGCAGCCTCGGACTAGCGGGGGGTTTAGATACGCAGTATTTT. Protein sequence: CASSLGLAGGLDTQYF.

This sequence joins TRBV27 and TRBJ2-1; possible D gene TRBD2, 5 bases. The CDR3 runs 16 residues. V gave up 0 bases and J gave up 6 bases, with 15 bases separating them. CDR1 and CDR2 from the germline V gene are MNHEY and SMNVEV (reference sequence). CDR3 coding DNA: TGTGCCAGCAGTTTATCATGGGCTAGCAGTACCAATGAGCAGTTCTTC. Residues: CASSLSWASSTNEQFF.

The V and J genes are TRBV3-1 (or the pseudogene TRBV3-2) and TRBJ1-2; D perhaps matches TRBD1 (5 bases). CDR3 length: 15 residues. Germline CDR1 is LGHDT and CDR2 is YNNKEL (reference sequence). V was clipped by 4 bases and J by 2 bases, with 14 bases between them. This chain's CDR3 is CASSLRRRQNYGYTF. The CDR3 DNA sequence: TGTGCCAGCAGCCTAAGAAGGCGACAGAACTATGGCTACACCTTC.

This chain connects TRBV19 to TRBJ1-2; 9 bases align to TRBD1. CDR3 length: 16 amino acids. Trimming removed 6 bases from V and 4 bases from J; junction bases left unmatched: 12. Germline V gene data show CDR1 as LNHDA and CDR2 as SQIVND (reference sequence). CDR3 nucleotide sequence: TGTGCCAGTAGCCGAATTGGGACAGGGCCGATCTATGGCTACACCTTC. Protein: CASSRIGTGPIYGYTF.